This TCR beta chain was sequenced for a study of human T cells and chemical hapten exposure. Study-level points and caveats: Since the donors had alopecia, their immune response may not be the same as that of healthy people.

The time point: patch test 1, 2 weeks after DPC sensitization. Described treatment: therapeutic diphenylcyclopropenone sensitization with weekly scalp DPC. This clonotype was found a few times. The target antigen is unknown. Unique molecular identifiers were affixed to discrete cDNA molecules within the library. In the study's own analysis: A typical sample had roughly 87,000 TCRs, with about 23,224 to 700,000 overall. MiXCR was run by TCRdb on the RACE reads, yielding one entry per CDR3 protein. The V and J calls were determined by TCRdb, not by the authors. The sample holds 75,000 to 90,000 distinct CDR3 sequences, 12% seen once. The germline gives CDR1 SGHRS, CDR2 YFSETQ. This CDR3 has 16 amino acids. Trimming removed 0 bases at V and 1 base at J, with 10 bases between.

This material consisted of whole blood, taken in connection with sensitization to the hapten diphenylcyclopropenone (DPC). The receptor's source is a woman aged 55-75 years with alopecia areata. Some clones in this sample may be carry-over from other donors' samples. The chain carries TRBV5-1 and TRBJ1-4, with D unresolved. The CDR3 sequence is CASSLVGRGTNEKLFF. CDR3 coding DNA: TGCGCCAGCAGCTTGGTCGGCCGCGGAACTAATGAAAAACTGTTTTTT.